These 2 T cell receptor beta chains originate from one sample sequenced in a study of CD8 T cells in Susac syndrome (dated by TCRdb to about 2019). Library preparation was by the immunoSEQ multiplex PCR assay. RNA was extracted with the RNeasy kit and roughly 0.45 to 1 ug was reverse transcribed using random hexamers. Using fastp at Q25 and MiXCR, TCRdb reprocessed the public reads and kept productive beta chains. Records with the same CDR3 protein are collapsed into one entry carrying the most frequent genes and DNA. Across this sample there are 150,000 to 200,000 distinct CDR3 sequences, with around 94% seen only once. The top ten hold 0.12% of the sample. Sequencing used CD4+ T cells from PBMCs. The receptors derive from a human donor with Susac syndrome.

The chain couples TRBV7-3 to TRBJ1-1; possibly TRBD1 for D (6 bases). Germline V gene sequence: CDR1 SGHTA, CDR2 FQGTGA. The V gene lost 5 bases and the J gene lost 4 bases, with 8 bases spanning the gap. CDR3 length: 12 residues. CDR3 sequence (DNA): TGTGCCAGCAGCCACAGGGTCACTGAAGCTTTCTTT. It is translated as CASSHRVTEAFF.

As to this clonotype: Relative to the germline gene, one junction end is altered; a read error may explain this. The chain has TRBV25-1 and TRBJ2-3; the D is unclear. The CDR3 covers 13 residues. The germline gives CDR1 MGHDK, CDR2 SYGVNS. The CDR3 region is CANSPPGGVAQYF. CDR3 DNA sequence: TGTGCCAACAGTCCACCTGGTGGGGTGGCGCAGTATTTT.